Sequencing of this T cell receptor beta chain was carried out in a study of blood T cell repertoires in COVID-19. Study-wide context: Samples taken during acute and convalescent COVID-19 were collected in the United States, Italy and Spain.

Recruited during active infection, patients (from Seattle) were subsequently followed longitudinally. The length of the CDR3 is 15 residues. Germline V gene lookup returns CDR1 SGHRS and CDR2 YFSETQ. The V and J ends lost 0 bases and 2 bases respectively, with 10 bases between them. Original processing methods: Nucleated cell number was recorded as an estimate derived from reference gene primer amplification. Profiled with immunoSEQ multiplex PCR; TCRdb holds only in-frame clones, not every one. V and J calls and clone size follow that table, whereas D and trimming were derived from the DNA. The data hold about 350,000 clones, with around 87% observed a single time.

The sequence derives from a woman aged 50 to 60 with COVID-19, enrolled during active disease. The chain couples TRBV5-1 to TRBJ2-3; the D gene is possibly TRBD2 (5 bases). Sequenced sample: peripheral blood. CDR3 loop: CASSLARTSTDTQYF. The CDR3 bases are TGCGCCAGCAGCTTGGCCCGGACTTCCACAGATACGCAGTATTTT.